This TCR beta chain comes out of a study of T cell responses to AZD1222 COVID-19 vaccine. Regarding the study as a whole: Researchers report vaccine-associated CD4 TCRs spanning spike, with dominance at 160-218 and 743-854.

Of note for this clone: What it binds is not known.

TCRdb's copy holds only in-frame clones and misses some; the assay was immunoSEQ multiplex PCR. This table holds 120,000 or so clones, 90% found once. The V end lost 1 base, the J end lost 2 bases, and 12 bases lay between the germline ends. This CDR3 is 15 amino acids long. From germline, CDR1 is SEHNR and CDR2 FQNEAQ (reference sequence). V is TRBV7-9 and J is TRBJ2-7; no firm D call. The sequenced sample was peripheral blood, obtained 28 days after the second dose of the MenACWY control vaccine. The sequence derives from an adult who received the MenACWY meningococcal vaccine as a control. The CDR3 spells CASSLGQLNTYEQYF. The CDR3 DNA is TGTGCCAGCAGCTTAGGACAACTAAATACCTACGAGCAGTACTTC. The variable domain in full, completed from reference TRBV7-9 and TRBJ2-7, reads DTGVSQNPRHKITKRGQNVTFRCDPISEHNRLYWYRQTLGQGPEFLTYFQNEAQLEKSRLLSDRFSAERPKGSFSTLEIQRTEQGDSAMYLCASSLGQLNTYEQYFGPGTRLTVT.